Listed below are T cell receptor beta chains from one sample, sequenced in a study of CXCR3-negative and CXCR3-positive naive CD8 T cells. One entry per CDR3 protein, without DNA, is what TCRdb gives after re-calling the 5' RACE reads. Its listing shows some 130,000 distinct CDR3 sequences. The sequenced sample consisted of naive CXCR3- CD8+ T cells from blood. The receptors originated from a human donor in good health. Some clones in this sample may be carry-over from other donors' samples. CDR3s include the opening cysteine and the closing phenylalanine or tryptophan.

CDR3 protein,V gene,J gene
CSARDGGTGELFF,TRBV20-1,TRBJ2-2
CASSGGLAEQETQYF,TRBV5-4,TRBJ2-5
CASSEAWLLVGDTEAFF,TRBV6-1,TRBJ1-1
CASSELAGLGGASRAQHF,TRBV2,TRBJ1-5
CASSFEGSSRYNEQFF,TRBV5-1,TRBJ2-1
CSASGTIRQAFF,TRBV20-1,TRBJ1-1
CASSLEGRDRESGKLQETQYF,TRBV7-9,TRBJ2-5
CASSLGASGGTDTQYF,TRBV7-8,TRBJ2-3
CSARGHNNSPLHF,TRBV20-1,TRBJ1-6
CASSYVTGFNTGELFF,TRBV6-5,TRBJ2-2
CASSSELLSYEQYF,TRBV28,TRBJ2-7
CASSKGRGNTEAFF,TRBV19,TRBJ1-1
CASSPRTGGKDSPLHF,TRBV7-9,TRBJ1-6
CASSALGLQETQYF,TRBV9,TRBJ2-5
CSAVRDTLYEQYF,TRBV29-1,TRBJ2-7
CASSSPRTSGGSREQFF,TRBV7-2,TRBJ2-1
CASSQDQGNEQYF,TRBV4-3,TRBJ2-7
CGIWPESAGRYNEQFF,TRBV20-1,TRBJ2-1
CASQTSGTENEQFF,TRBV7-2,TRBJ2-1
CSAPLGTGDLGYGYTF,TRBV20-1,TRBJ1-2
CALRGTGELFF,TRBV5-3,TRBJ2-2
CSVGSTGSTEAFF,TRBV29-1,TRBJ1-1